This TCR beta chain appears in the sequencing data of a study of cytomegalovirus exposure and HLA in healthy donors. Study conclusions and caveats: The classifier, whose performance was assessed in both the original and validation cohorts, reportedly diagnosed cytomegalovirus status with high specificity and sensitivity.

Among the 110 or so subjects of the validation cohort, separate from the approximately 670-subject first cohort, were the donors. Data came from immunoSEQ multiplex PCR; TCRdb stores just in-frame clones and leaves some out. The repertoire includes under 65,000 clones, around nine tenths of them detected once, and 8.4% sits in the top ten. Points on this clone: Its cognate antigen is unknown.

CDR1 and CDR2 (germline): SQVTM, ANQGSEA. The CDR3 is made up of 13 amino acids. V lost 0 bases to trimming and J lost 0 bases, with 2 bases between them. Source material: PBMCs. This sequence originates from a woman between 18 and 30 years old in good health and CMV-seropositive. The chain combines TRBV29-1 with TRBJ2-2; no definite D call. CDR3 protein: CSVEDSNTGELFF. The CDR3 DNA follows: TGCAGCGTTGAAGACTCGAACACCGGGGAGCTGTTTTTT.